These 21 T cell receptor beta chains originate from one sample sequenced in a study of beta chain features in type 1 diabetes. Expressed TCRB transcripts were sequenced after all isolated RNA was converted to cDNA. Produced via immunoSEQ multiplex PCR; TCRdb's table is partial and in-frame only. The sample lists hundreds of thousands of clones; around 15% were seen once. Sequencing was done on a sample of naive CD4+ T cells from blood. Source of these receptors: a man aged 18 to 29 in good health.

The chain uses TRBV30 and TRBJ1-2, with D unclear. Germline V CDR1 and CDR2: GTSNPN, SVGIG (reference sequence). The V end lost 0 bases, the J end lost 5 bases, and 7 bases lay between the germline ends. CDR3 length: 12 amino acids. DNA of the CDR3: TGTGCCTGGAGTGTACATCGTTATGGCTACACCTTC. This sequence encodes CAWSVHRYGYTF.

V gene TRBV4-2 combines with J gene TRBJ2-5; TRBD1 aligns across 8 bases. The germline V gene has CDR1 LGHNA and CDR2 YNFKEQ. This CDR3 comprises 16 residues. Trimming at V came to 4 bases and at J to 5 bases, leaving 12 bases not matched to a gene. As DNA, the CDR3 is TGTGCCAGCAGCCCGAGTTCTCGGACAGGGCTTGAGACCCAGTACTTC. Amino acid sequence: CASSPSSRTGLETQYF.

The V and J genes are TRBV7-8 and TRBJ2-7; D is unresolved. The CDR3 covers 13 residues. CDR1 is SGHVS and CDR2 is FQNEAQ in the germline V gene. V lost 5 bases to trimming and J lost 3 bases, with 11 bases between them. In DNA form, the CDR3 reads TGTGCCAGCAGCGTCAACCGGATCTACGAGCAGTACTTC. Translating it yields CASSVNRIYEQYF.

This chain uses TRBV23-1 with TRBJ2-3, with 9 nucleotides matching TRBD2. TRBV23-1 is recorded as an ORF, its role being uncertain. The CDR3 has 18 residues. The trim removed 0 bases at V and 6 bases at J, leaving 13 bases unmatched. The CDR3 here is CASSQSEYRGRAGDTQYF. CDR3 bases: TGCGCCAGCAGTCAATCGGAGTATCGCGGGAGGGCCGGGGATACGCAGTATTTT.

This clone appeared a few times. The rearrangement joins TRBV25-1 to TRBJ1-1, with D unclear. This CDR3 comprises 15 residues. Germline V gene data show CDR1 as MGHDK and CDR2 as SYGVNS. V gave up 1 base and J gave up 0 bases, with 9 bases separating them. In nucleotides, the CDR3 is TGTGCCAGCAGTGAATTAAGCCAGATGAACACTGAAGCTTTCTTT. It specifies CASSELSQMNTEAFF.

The chain combines TRBV29-1 with TRBJ1-2, with a possible D match to TRBD1 (5 bases). V lost 3 bases and J 2 bases, leaving 19 bases between the germline ends. This CDR3 has 16 amino acids. Germline CDR1 and CDR2: SQVTM and ANQGSEA. This CDR3 is CSVESLRQTNNYGYTF. For the CDR3, the DNA is TGCAGCGTTGAGTCACTAAGACAGACAAACAACTATGGCTACACCTTC. Together with reference TRBV29-1 and TRBJ1-2, the CDR3 gives the full variable domain: SAVISQKPSRDICQRGTSLTIQCQVDSQVTMMFWYRQQPGQSLTLIATANQGSEATYESGFVIDKFPISRPNLTFSTLTVSNMSPEDSSIYLCSVESLRQTNNYGYTFGSGTRLTVV.

This chain joins TRBV7-6 and TRBJ2-1; a possible D gene is TRBD2 (5 bases). Germline loops: CDR1 SGHVS, CDR2 FNYEAQ. V lost 4 bases and J lost 2, with 12 bases in between. The CDR3 has 15 residues. CDR3 region: CASSSGRGTYNEQFF. DNA for the CDR3: TGTGCCAGCAGCTCGGGTCGGGGAACCTACAATGAGCAGTTCTTC.

This clone was observed a few times. The chain employs TRBV5-1 and TRBJ2-3; TRBD2 is a possible D gene (5 bases). V was shortened by 4 bases and J by 2 bases, with 17 bases between the two germline ends. The CDR3 covers 16 residues. The V gene's germline CDR1 is SGHRS and CDR2 YFSETQ. This CDR3 is CASSGGPAETTDTQYF. The CDR3 DNA follows: TGCGCCAGCAGCGGCGGGCCAGCGGAGACCACAGATACGCAGTATTTT.

This clone was counted a few times. The chain recombines TRBV6-6 with TRBJ2-7; TRBD2 agrees at 7 bases. The CDR3 contains 14 residues. Trimming cost V 2 bases and J 2 bases; bases outside gene matches: 3. Germline V gene sequence: CDR1 MNHNY, CDR2 SVGAGI (reference sequence). CDR3: CASSYTSGAYEQYF. The CDR3 coding sequence is TGTGCCAGCAGTTACACGAGCGGGGCCTACGAGCAGTACTTC.

This chain connects TRBV2 to TRBJ2-1; 10 nucleotides align to TRBD2. The V segment lost 8 bases and the J segment 4 bases; nucleotides outside the gene matches: 5. The CDR3 runs 14 residues. CDR1 is SNHLY, CDR2 FYNNEI, per germline. The CDR3 protein is CASLWTSGYNEQFF. The CDR3 coding sequence is TGTGCCAGCCTCTGGACTAGCGGATACAATGAGCAGTTCTTC.

Only a few counts were recorded for this clone. The chain combines TRBV6-6 with TRBJ2-7; TRBD1 matches at 7 bases. Germline loops: CDR1 MNHNY, CDR2 SVGAGI (reference sequence). V lost 5 bases to trimming and J lost 1 base; unmatched junction nucleotides: 2. The CDR3 runs to 13 residues. CDR3 nucleotide sequence: TGTGCCAGCAGTGGACAGGCTTCCTACGAGCAGTACTTC. This sequence encodes CASSGQASYEQYF.

This clone was observed a handful of times. The chain couples TRBV4-2 to TRBJ2-3; no clear D gene. The germline gives CDR1 LGHNA, CDR2 YNFKEQ. Trimming removed 4 bases from V and 2 bases from J, with 7 bases in between. The CDR3 runs 13 residues. The CDR3 spells CASSPSPTDTQYF. CDR3 in DNA: TGTGCCAGCAGCCCATCTCCCACAGATACGCAGTATTTT.

This clone was recorded a few times. The chain's CDR3 is CASSLVTGITNTEAFF. Here the CDR3 DNA reads TGTGCCAGCAGCTTAGTTACAGGGATTACGAACACTGAAGCTTTCTTT. This chain uses TRBV7-9 with TRBJ1-1, with a tentative D call TRBD1 (6 bases). The ends were cut back, 1 base at V and 1 base at J, with 13 bases in the middle. Per germline, CDR1 SEHNR and CDR2 FQNEAQ (reference sequence). The CDR3 runs 16 residues. Filled out from reference TRBV7-9 and TRBJ1-1, the complete variable domain reads DTGVSQNPRHKITKRGQNVTFRCDPISEHNRLYWYRQTLGQGPEFLTYFQNEAQLEKSRLLSDRFSAERPKGSFSTLEIQRTEQGDSAMYLCASSLVTGITNTEAFFGQGTRLTVV.

This sequence joins TRBV27 and TRBJ2-6; no firm D call. Germline V gene sequence: CDR1 MNHEY, CDR2 SMNVEV (reference sequence). This CDR3 has 17 residues. Trimming cost V 7 bases and J 2 bases, with 18 bases left between them. The DNA for the CDR3 is TGTGCCAGCACTCCGCGGAAGGGAACCGCTGGGGCCAACGTCCTGACTTTC. Protein: CASTPRKGTAGANVLTF.

V gene TRBV7-8 combines with J gene TRBJ2-3; weak D call: TRBD2 (5 bases). Trimming stripped 2 bases from V and 14 bases from J, with 17 bases between. The CDR3 covers 13 residues. CDR1 and CDR2 from the germline V gene are SGHVS and FQNEAQ. CDR3 sequence (DNA): TGTGCCAGCAGCTTAAGCGAGGGAACGCCTCCGTATTTT. Its translation: CASSLSEGTPPYF.

There are a few counts of this clone. This chain connects TRBV25-1 to TRBJ2-5; 7 bases are shared with TRBD2. V shed 2 bases and J 0 bases; nucleotides not matched to a gene: 6. The CDR3 spans 16 residues. Looked up from germline, CDR1 is MGHDK and CDR2 is SYGVNS. The CDR3 loop reads CASSETKRGNQETQYF. CDR3 bases: TGTGCCAGCAGTGAAACTAAGCGGGGAAACCAAGAGACCCAGTACTTC.

V gene TRBV18 combines with J gene TRBJ1-1; D possibly corresponds to TRBD1 (6 bases). The CDR3 covers 15 residues. The V and J ends lost 5 bases and 1 base respectively, with 14 bases between them. The germline gives CDR1 KGHSH, CDR2 LQKENI. This CDR3 reads CASSETGGSNTEAFF. CDR3 in DNA: TGTGCCAGCTCAGAAACGGGGGGCTCGAACACTGAAGCTTTCTTT.

This clone was found a few times. This chain links TRBV19 with TRBJ1-5, with a possible D match to TRBD1 (6 bases). The germline V and J ends were trimmed by 4 bases and 3 bases, with 13 bases remaining between them. The germline V gene has CDR1 LNHDA and CDR2 SQIVND (reference sequence). The CDR3 length is 15 residues. The CDR3 nucleotides are TGTGCCAGTAGTAGGAGGACAGCCCTCAATCAGCCCCAGCATTTT. Translation gives CASSRRTALNQPQHF.

This clone occurred a few times. The gene calls are TRBV18 and TRBJ2-2; D assignment may be TRBD1 or TRBD2 (5 bases each). V dropped 3 bases and J dropped 4 bases, with 12 bases sitting between them. The CDR3 is made up of 15 amino acids. Germline V gives CDR1 KGHSH, CDR2 LQKENI. CDR3 protein: CASSPPSRGTGELFF. The CDR3 DNA reads TGTGCCAGCTCACCGCCTTCGAGGGGCACCGGGGAGCTGTTTTTT.

The chain combines TRBV11-2 with TRBJ2-1; possibly TRBD1 for D (5 bases). V was pared by 0 bases and J by 9 bases, with 9 bases between. This CDR3 region has 13 residues. Germline CDR1 and CDR2: SGHAT and FQNNGV. CDR3: CASSLERGSEQFF. CDR3 nucleotides: TGTGCCAGCAGCTTAGAAAGGGGTAGTGAGCAGTTCTTC.

Concerning this clone: A junction end diverges from the germline sequence, so it may reflect a read error. V usage is TRBV7-7 and J usage is TRBJ1-1, with D uncertain. In germline, CDR1 is SSHAT, CDR2 FNYEAQ (reference sequence). The CDR3 spans 14 residues. CDR3 in DNA: TGTGCTAGCAGCCCAGCGGGCCTGAACACTGAAGCTTTCTTT. This sequence encodes CASSPAGLNTEAFF.